This T cell receptor beta chain was sequenced in a study of shared clonotypes between healthy human individuals. Notes on the study in general: On the whole, naive subsets had larger estimated richness than memory subsets had. Sequencing depth was expected to affect clonotype sharing among donors.

This clone occurred once. Its antigen is undetermined. Clones were sequenced by immunoSEQ multiplex PCR, and TCRdb holds only the in-frame ones, with some missing. The top ten hold roughly 0.13% of the sample, which has 2 million to 2.5 million clones, around 95% seen once. CDR1 LNHNV and CDR2 YYDKDF come from the germline V gene (reference sequence). V lost 5 bases, J lost 3 bases, and 5 bases stayed unmatched. CDR3 length: 14 amino acids. This receptor was taken from a man aged 18 to 30 in good health. The sequenced sample consisted of naive CD4+ T cells sorted from blood. Subset defined: CD45RA+ positively selected. The chain recombines TRBV15 with TRBJ1-2, with 8 bases that match TRBD1. The CDR3 coding sequence is TGTGCCACCAGCCCGCGACAGGGGCACTATGGCTACACCTTC. This gives the protein CATSPRQGHYGYTF. Full variable domain (rest looked up from reference TRBV15 and TRBJ1-2): DAMVIQNPRYQVTQFGKPVTLSCSQTLNHNVMYWYQQKSSQAPKLLFHYYDKDFNNEADTPDNFQSRRPNTSFCFLDIRSPGLGDTAMYLCATSPRQGHYGYTFGSGTRLTVV.